A single sample gave rise to the 19 T cell receptor beta chains below, sequenced in a study of blood T cell repertoires in COVID-19 (dated by TCRdb to about 2020). The library was prepared using the immunoSEQ multiplex PCR assay. TCRdb retrieved this table from immuneACCESS and kept in-frame rearrangements only. Not all clones are present; in checked studies, unresolved V genes account for under half, and no reason is known for the remainder. For this sample the table gives some 260,000 clones, of which roughly 87% were detected only once. The ten largest clones represent under 0.95% of the sample. The specimen was peripheral blood. These receptor sequences come from a woman in her 30s with acute or convalescent COVID-19.

This rearrangement joins TRBV7-2 to TRBJ2-3, with D possibly being TRBD2 (6 bases). Germline V gene sequence: CDR1 SGHTA, CDR2 FQGNSA. With 0 bases removed from V and 2 bases from J, the gap between germline ends came to 9 bases. CDR3 length: 15 amino acids. The CDR3 bases are TGTGCCAGCAGCTTAGCCGGGACTGCCACAGATACGCAGTATTTT. It specifies CASSLAGTATDTQYF.

The CDR3 sequence: CASSQDRRGAGELFF. In nucleotides, the CDR3 is TGCGCCAGCAGCCAAGATCGTCGGGGGGCCGGGGAGCTGTTTTTT. This rearrangement joins TRBV4-3 to TRBJ2-2; 7 bases are a match to TRBD2. Germline-derived CDR1 and CDR2 are LGHNA and YSLEER. The CDR3 totals 15 residues. With 0 bases clipped from V and 6 bases from J, the junction kept 4 bases outside the gene matches.

V usage is TRBV7-9 and J usage is TRBJ2-3; no clear D. Germline assignment: CDR1 SEHNR and CDR2 FQNEAQ (reference sequence). V was cut by 5 bases and J by 3 bases, with 21 bases left in between. The CDR3 is 17 amino acids. This chain's CDR3 is CASSRHLLTEGTDTQYF. CDR3 bases: TGTGCCAGCAGCCGGCATCTCCTAACAGAAGGTACAGATACGCAGTATTTT.

This chain uses TRBV9 with TRBJ2-2; 8 nucleotides line up with TRBD2. The CDR3 is made up of 14 amino acids. Looked up from germline, CDR1 is SGDLS and CDR2 is YYNGEE. V lost 0 bases, J lost 6 bases, and 1 base stayed unmatched. CDR3 sequence (DNA): TGTGCCAGCAGCGTAGGGACTAGCCCCGGGGAGCTGTTTTTT. Its translation is CASSVGTSPGELFF.

This chain connects TRBV7-8 to TRBJ2-7, with 14 nucleotides matching TRBD2. Germline lookup yields CDR1 SGHVS and CDR2 FQNEAQ. The CDR3 length is 17 residues. V was pared by 3 bases and J by 0 bases, with 4 bases of the junction left unmatched. For the CDR3, the DNA is TGTGCCAGCAGCTTGACGGGACTAGCGGGAGTCTCCTACGAGCAGTACTTC. Translated, it gives CASSLTGLAGVSYEQYF.

The chain carries TRBV19 and TRBJ2-6, with 8 bases matching TRBD1. The CDR3 length is 17 residues. Unmatched junction bases numbered 6, after V lost 2 bases and J lost 3 bases. Germline V gene data show CDR1 as LNHDA and CDR2 as SQIVND (reference sequence). The CDR3 is CASSISGGAFGANVLTF. CDR3 bases: TGTGCCAGTAGTATATCAGGGGGCGCCTTTGGGGCCAACGTCCTGACTTTC. The entire variable domain, with the rest obtained from reference TRBV19 and TRBJ2-6, is as follows: DGGITQSPKYLFRKEGQNVTLSCEQNLNHDAMYWYRQDPGQGLRLIYYSQIVNDFQKGDIAEGYSVSREKKESFPLTVTSAQKNPTAFYLCASSISGGAFGANVLTFGAGSRLTVL.

This clone has only one observation. This chain connects TRBV6-2 or TRBV6-3 to TRBJ1-2; tentatively, D is TRBD1 (5 bases). The CDR3 sequence is 17 residues long. CDR1 is MNHEY and CDR2 is SVGEGT in the germline V gene. V lost 2 bases and J 3 bases, leaving 19 bases between the germline ends. CDR3 DNA sequence: TGTGCCAGCAGTTACGGGGTTGCAGGGTTTTTCGACTATGGCTACACCTTC. Protein sequence: CASSYGVAGFFDYGYTF.

The J gene is TRBJ2-1, the V gene TRBV5-1, with 9 bases matching TRBD2. Looked up from germline, CDR1 is SGHRS and CDR2 is YFSETQ. The V and J ends lost 5 bases and 7 bases, in that order; junction bases with no gene match: 10. The CDR3 is 15 amino acids. The CDR3 DNA follows: TGCGCCAGCAGATACATAGCGGGAGTAAATAATGAGCAGTTCTTC. The encoded protein is CASRYIAGVNNEQFF. The full variable domain, with the rest looked up from reference TRBV5-1 and TRBJ2-1, is KAGVTQTPRYLIKTRGQQVTLSCSPISGHRSVSWYQQTPGQGLQFLFEYFSETQRNKGNFPGRFSGRQFSNSRSEMNVSTLELGDSALYLCASRYIAGVNNEQFFGPGTRLTVL.

Turning to this clone: The same CDR3 arises from other DNA sequences in this sample as well. The chain couples TRBV19 to TRBJ2-1, with 8 bases identical to TRBD2. The CDR3 totals 14 residues. Germline CDR1 LNHDA, CDR2 SQIVND (reference sequence). Trimming removed 6 bases from V and 0 bases from J; junction bases left unmatched: 1. The CDR3 DNA sequence: TGTGCCAGTAGCAGCGGGAGCTCCTACAATGAGCAGTTCTTC. Encoded protein: CASSSGSSYNEQFF.

This clone was detected only a few times. The chain employs TRBV7-8 and TRBJ1-1; D might be TRBD1 (5 bases). CDR1 and CDR2 from the germline V gene are SGHVS and FQNEAQ. This CDR3 is built from 15 residues. Trimming cost V 6 bases and J 0 bases, with 14 bases left between them. Here the CDR3 DNA reads TGTGCCAGCAGACTTATAGGGGCAATGAACACTGAAGCTTTCTTT. Translated: CASRLIGAMNTEAFF.

The rearrangement uses TRBV27 and TRBJ1-2; D gene ambiguous. Deletions cut 5 bases from V and 7 bases from J, with 20 bases between. Germline CDR1 and CDR2: MNHEY and SMNVEV (reference sequence). The CDR3 has 15 amino acids. This CDR3 is CASSPSPFGGGGYTF. CDR3 in DNA: TGTGCCAGCAGTCCCTCCCCGTTTGGAGGCGGTGGCTACACCTTC.

The chain joins TRBV27 to TRBJ1-5; 12 nucleotides agree with TRBD1. J lost 5 bases, V lost 4 bases, and 3 bases had no gene match. The CDR3 spans 15 residues. Germline V lookup: CDR1 MNHEY, CDR2 SMNVEV (reference sequence). The DNA of the CDR3 is TGTGCCAGCAGTTGGGGACAGGGGGCGGATCAGCCCCAGCATTTT. Encoded protein: CASSWGQGADQPQHF.

The chain employs TRBV15 and TRBJ1-1; TRBD1 is a possible D gene (6 bases). V dropped 3 bases and J dropped 0 bases, with 11 bases sitting between them. This CDR3 has 15 amino acids. Germline V gene lookup returns CDR1 LNHNV and CDR2 YYDKDF (reference sequence). CDR3 nucleotide sequence: TGTGCCACCAGCAGTAGAACAGGGATGAACACTGAAGCTTTCTTT. Protein: CATSSRTGMNTEAFF.

The chain links TRBV4-3 to TRBJ2-1; the D gene is possibly TRBD2 (5 bases). CDR1 LGHNA and CDR2 YSLEER come from the germline V gene. The V gene lost 3 bases and the J gene lost 9 bases, with 12 bases spanning the gap. CDR3 length: 13 amino acids. The CDR3 DNA follows: TGCGCCAGCAGCCAGGCCGGTCGGGGTGAGCAGTTCTTC. This translates into CASSQAGRGEQFF.

The chain couples TRBV5-1 to TRBJ2-5, with 10 bases lining up with TRBD2. CDR1 and CDR2 (germline): SGHRS, YFSETQ. This CDR3 comprises 16 residues. Losses at the gene ends were 6 bases for V and 4 bases for J; bases not matched to a gene: 12. CDR3 bases: TGCGCCAGCACTTCGAGAAGCGGGAGGGCCGGAGAGACCCAGTACTTC. Amino acid sequence: CASTSRSGRAGETQYF. The entire variable domain, with the rest obtained from reference TRBV5-1 and TRBJ2-5, is as follows: KAGVTQTPRYLIKTRGQQVTLSCSPISGHRSVSWYQQTPGQGLQFLFEYFSETQRNKGNFPGRFSGRQFSNSRSEMNVSTLELGDSALYLCASTSRSGRAGETQYFGPGTRLLVL.

This chain connects TRBV21-1 to TRBJ1-1. TRBV21-1 is listed as a pseudogene. The CDR3 length is 17 residues. The CDR3 DNA sequence: TGTGCCAGCAGCAAAGAAGGGAGGCTGGGGATGAACACTGAAGCTTTCTTT. Its protein is CASSKEGRLGMNTEAFF.

J is TRBJ2-2 and V is TRBV5-1; 13 bases map to TRBD2. The CDR3 loop spans 18 amino acids. The V gene end was trimmed by 1 base and the J gene end by 5 bases; junction bases not matched to a gene: 8. Germline CDR1 is SGHRS and CDR2 is YFSETQ. In nucleotides, the CDR3 is TGCGCCAGCAGCTTGCTAGGACTAGCGGGAGTAGGGACCGGGGAGCTGTTTTTT. Protein: CASSLLGLAGVGTGELFF.

This clone was observed once. The chain has TRBV11-3 and TRBJ2-3, with D uncertain. CDR3 size: 15 residues. Germline CDR1 SGHNT, CDR2 YENEEA. V was clipped by 1 base and J by 2 bases, with 10 bases between them. The CDR3: CASSLVSQNTDTQYF. The CDR3 region has the DNA TGTGCCAGCAGCTTAGTATCTCAGAACACAGATACGCAGTATTTT.

The chain links TRBV7-9 to TRBJ2-3; 7 bases map to TRBD1. In germline, CDR1 is SEHNR, CDR2 FQNEAQ (reference sequence). The J segment lost 9 bases and the V segment lost 2 bases, leaving 2 bases of the junction unmatched. The CDR3 is 12 amino acids. The CDR3, as DNA: TGTGCCAGCAGCTTATCGGGACAGACGCAGTATTTT. Amino acid sequence: CASSLSGQTQYF.